These 28 T cell receptor beta chains share one sample of origin, sequenced in a study of Ad26.COV2.S vaccination and SARS-CoV-2 variants. This sample's treatment: 15 to 20 received Ad26.COV2.S at low or high dose, single or two shots; five or six received placebo; per-sample allocation not given. Repertoires come from day 63 after the first vaccine or placebo injection. Produced via immunoSEQ multiplex PCR; TCRdb's table is partial and in-frame only. The sample records 440,000 or so clones, less than 95% being singletons. The specimen comprised peripheral blood, sampled in a trial of Ad26.COV2.S vaccine versus placebo. The receptor source for this set is a person aged 18-65 years who received the Ad26.COV2.S COVID-19 vaccine or a placebo.

The J gene is TRBJ2-5, the V gene TRBV5-1, with D tentatively TRBD1 (6 bases). CDR1 is SGHRS, CDR2 YFSETQ, per germline. The V gene lost 4 bases and the J gene lost 7 bases, with 14 bases spanning the gap. The length of the CDR3 is 13 residues. For the CDR3, the DNA is TGCGCCAGCAGCGACGGGACACGCGGGACCCAGTACTTC. Its translation: CASSDGTRGTQYF.

The gene calls are TRBV5-1 and TRBJ1-1; D unresolved. This CDR3 is 12 amino acids long. Germline CDR1 and CDR2: SGHRS and YFSETQ. V lost 1 base, J lost 6 bases, and 7 bases lay in between. The CDR3 loop is CASSLPGPEAFF. In DNA, the CDR3 is TGCGCCAGCAGCTTGCCCGGGCCTGAAGCTTTCTTT.

This clone occurred a few times. The V and J genes are TRBV4-2 and TRBJ2-1; TRBD2 agrees at 13 bases. The CDR3 sequence is 20 residues long. CDR1 and CDR2 from the germline V gene are LGHNA and YNFKEQ. Losses at the gene ends were 1 base for V and 6 bases for J; bases not matched to a gene: 15. The CDR3, as DNA: TGTGCCAGCAGCCAAGTAGTGGAGACTAGCGGGAGGACCCTCAGCAATGAGCAGTTCTTC. Translating it yields CASSQVVETSGRTLSNEQFF.

Details on this clone: Within the sample, other DNA sequences also encode this same CDR3. The V and J genes are TRBV7-3 and TRBJ2-3, with 7 bases lining up with TRBD2. V lost 3 bases, J lost 0 bases, and 0 bases stayed unmatched. This CDR3 spans 14 amino acids. From germline, CDR1 is SGHTA and CDR2 FQGTGA. The CDR3 loop reads CASSFSGSTDTQYF. DNA of the CDR3: TGTGCCAGCAGCTTTAGCGGGAGCACAGATACGCAGTATTTT. The full variable domain, with the rest looked up from reference TRBV7-3 and TRBJ2-3, is GAGVSQTPSNKVTEKGKYVELRCDPISGHTALYWYRQSLGQGPEFLIYFQGTGAADDSGLPNDRFFAVRPEGSVSTLKIQRTERGDSAVYLCASSFSGSTDTQYFGPGTRLTVL.

This clone showed up just a few times. V usage is TRBV28 and J usage is TRBJ1-2; TRBD1 matches at 9 bases. The CDR3 has 14 amino acids. Germline V CDR1 and CDR2: MDHEN, SYDVKM. V shed 3 bases and J 7 bases; nucleotides not matched to a gene: 6. This CDR3 is CASSFSTGGGGYTF. The DNA of the CDR3 is TGTGCCAGCAGTTTTTCGACAGGGGGTGGTGGCTACACCTTC.

Worth noting for this clone: A read error may produce the germline difference seen at one junction end. The J gene is TRBJ2-1, the V gene TRBV4-3, with 8 bases fitting TRBD2. The V gene's germline CDR1 is LGHNA and CDR2 YSLEER. The CDR3 is 15 amino acids. In nucleotides, the CDR3 is TGCACCAGCAGCCAAGACTGGCGGGGGGACAATGAGCAGTTCTTC. Its protein is CTSSQDWRGDNEQFF.

The sample holds one count of this clone. This chain joins TRBV7-8 and TRBJ2-1, with D possibly matching TRBD2 (6 bases). Germline V gives CDR1 SGHVS, CDR2 FQNEAQ. CDR3 length equals 17 residues. Trimming pared 1 base from V and 6 bases from J, leaving 19 bases between. The CDR3 sequence: CASSLVRAGKGFNEQFF. In DNA, the CDR3 is TGTGCCAGCAGCTTAGTACGGGCGGGAAAAGGATTCAATGAGCAGTTCTTC.

The CDR3 loop is CSVDPDRAGEQYF. In nucleotides, the CDR3 is TGCAGCGTTGACCCGGACAGGGCGGGAGAGCAGTACTTC. The chain employs TRBV29-1 and TRBJ2-7, with 8 bases aligning to TRBD1. This CDR3 contains 13 residues. Germline loops: CDR1 SQVTM, CDR2 ANQGSEA. Trimming cost V 3 bases and J 7 bases; bases outside gene matches: 8.

The CDR3 spells CASSQRGAGGQYF. The CDR3 DNA follows: TGTGCCAGCAGCCAAAGAGGCGCCGGGGGGCAGTACTTC. The chain uses TRBV3-1 (or the pseudogene TRBV3-2) and TRBJ2-7, with D maybe TRBD2 (6 bases). The germline V gene encodes CDR1 LGHDT and CDR2 YNNKEL (reference sequence). Trimming removed 2 bases at V and 9 bases at J, with 14 bases between. The length of the CDR3 is 13 residues.

The CDR3 DNA sequence: TGTGCCAGCAGTCTGCCCCCGTTAATTCCCAATTCACCCCTCCACTTT. Protein sequence: CASSLPPLIPNSPLHF. This chain uses TRBV28 with TRBJ1-6; no firm D call. The germline CDR1 and CDR2 sequences are MDHEN and SYDVKM. The CDR3 is 16 amino acids. With 5 bases removed from V and 7 bases from J, the gap between germline ends came to 18 bases. Full variable domain (missing parts from reference TRBV28 and TRBJ1-6): DVKVTQSSRYLVKRTGEKVFLECVQDMDHENMFWYRQDPGLGLRLIYFSYDVKMKEKGDIPEGYSVSREKKERFSLILESASTNQTSMYLCASSLPPLIPNSPLHFGNGTRLTVT.

The chain carries TRBV20-1 and TRBJ1-2; D gene ambiguous. V dropped 0 bases and J dropped 4 bases, with 3 bases sitting between them. The CDR3 is 11 residues long. Germline CDR1 DFQATT, CDR2 SNEGSKA (reference sequence). For the CDR3, the DNA is TGCAGTGCTAGAGACGTCTATGGCTACACCTTC. This encodes CSARDVYGYTF.

The chain links TRBV25-1 to TRBJ1-2; possibly TRBD1 for D (6 bases). This CDR3 comprises 14 residues. Germline-derived CDR1 and CDR2 are MGHDK and SYGVNS. V was clipped by 6 bases and J by 4 bases, with 15 bases between them. Here the CDR3 reads CASSPGGAIYGYTF. The DNA of the CDR3 is TGTGCCAGCAGCCCCGGGGGGGCGATCTATGGCTACACCTTC.

The chain uses TRBV13 and TRBJ1-1, with 7 bases lining up with TRBD1. V trimming: 3 bases; J trimming: 5 bases; junction bases outside the gene matches: 3. The CDR3 has 13 residues. Per the germline V gene, CDR1 is PRHDT and CDR2 is FYEKMQ (reference sequence). The CDR3 sequence is CASSLDRRTEAFF. CDR3 coding DNA: TGTGCCAGCAGCTTGGACAGGCGGACTGAAGCTTTCTTT.

The chain uses TRBV19 and TRBJ1-2; D may be TRBD1 (6 bases). Germline values: CDR1 LNHDA, CDR2 SQIVND (reference sequence). V was cut by 4 bases and J by 2 bases, with 14 bases left in between. The CDR3 runs 15 residues. DNA of the CDR3: TGTGCCAGTAGTAGCCCCCGGCAGGGGAACTATGGCTACACCTTC. This translates into CASSSPRQGNYGYTF.

This chain connects TRBV19 to TRBJ2-1, with 11 bases aligning to TRBD2. Germline CDR1 reads LNHDA; CDR2 reads SQIVND (reference sequence). The V gene end was trimmed by 4 bases and the J gene end by 5 bases; junction bases not matched to a gene: 1. The CDR3 is 14 residues long. The CDR3 loop reads CASSTGLADNEQFF. CDR3 nucleotide sequence: TGTGCCAGTAGTACGGGACTAGCGGACAATGAGCAGTTCTTC.

The chain employs TRBV9 and TRBJ2-1; 9 bases fit TRBD2. The CDR3 covers 15 residues. Germline V gene lookup returns CDR1 SGDLS and CDR2 YYNGEE. Trimming removed 3 bases from V and 3 bases from J; junction bases left unmatched: 4. The chain's CDR3 is CASSAGLAFYNEQFF. The CDR3 region has the DNA TGTGCCAGCAGCGCGGGACTAGCCTTCTACAATGAGCAGTTCTTC. Filled out from reference TRBV9 and TRBJ2-1, the complete variable domain reads DSGVTQTPKHLITATGQRVTLRCSPRSGDLSVYWYQQSLDQGLQFLIQYYNGEERAKGNILERFSAQQFPDLHSELNLSSLELGDSALYFCASSAGLAFYNEQFFGPGTRLTVL.

The V and J genes are TRBV29-1 and TRBJ2-1, with 8 nucleotides matching TRBD2. Germline V gives CDR1 SQVTM, CDR2 ANQGSEA. The junction had 5 bases not matched to a gene; V was cut back by 4 bases and J by 9 bases. There are 12 residues in the CDR3. The CDR3 nucleotides are TGCAGCGTTGTGGAGCGGGAGCTTGAGCAGTTCTTC. It is translated as CSVVERELEQFF.

This clone was recorded once. The chain is built from TRBV9 and TRBJ1-6, with D possibly being TRBD1 (5 bases). CDR1 and CDR2 (germline): SGDLS, YYNGEE. The CDR3 runs to 15 residues. The V end was cut by 0 bases, the J end by 5 bases, with 9 bases between. The CDR3 region has the DNA TGTGCCAGCAGCGTAGACGGGGCGGATAATTCACCCCTCCACTTT. It translates to CASSVDGADNSPLHF. The full variable domain, its missing parts supplied by reference TRBV9 and TRBJ1-6, is DSGVTQTPKHLITATGQRVTLRCSPRSGDLSVYWYQQSLDQGLQFLIQYYNGEERAKGNILERFSAQQFPDLHSELNLSSLELGDSALYFCASSVDGADNSPLHFGNGTRLTVT.

This sequence joins TRBV5-5 and TRBJ1-4, with 8 bases aligning to TRBD1. The CDR3 length is 15 residues. With V trimmed by 5 bases and J by 6 bases, 9 bases remained unmatched. Per germline, CDR1 SGHKS and CDR2 YYEKEE (reference sequence). This CDR3 is CASSFDGTGDEKLFF. CDR3 DNA: TGTGCCAGCAGTTTCGACGGGACAGGAGATGAAAAACTGTTTTTT.

The chain couples TRBV6-6 to TRBJ2-7; D ambiguous. The V gene lost 5 bases and the J gene lost 4 bases, with 6 bases spanning the gap. This CDR3 contains 11 residues. The V gene's germline CDR1 is MNHNY and CDR2 SVGAGI (reference sequence). DNA of the CDR3: TGTGCCAGCAGTCCTTATTACGAGCAGTACTTC. Amino acids: CASSPYYEQYF.

For the CDR3, the DNA is TGTGCCAGCAGTGGCATATCTAGCGGGAGGCCCTTCACCGGGGAGCTGTTTTTT. Residues: CASSGISSGRPFTGELFF. This rearrangement joins TRBV25-1 to TRBJ2-2; 11 nucleotides align to TRBD2. The V gene end was trimmed by 4 bases and the J gene end by 4 bases; junction bases not matched to a gene: 11. This CDR3 spans 18 amino acids. Germline CDR1 reads MGHDK; CDR2 reads SYGVNS.

Notes on this clone: The same CDR3 is also encoded by other DNA sequences in this sample. This chain joins TRBV5-6 and TRBJ1-2; possible D gene TRBD1, 5 bases. This CDR3 has 13 amino acids. The V gene lost 4 bases and the J gene lost 4 bases, with 11 bases spanning the gap. Germline loops: CDR1 SGHDT, CDR2 YYEEEE. CDR3 loop: CASSPGGTYGYTF. The CDR3 DNA follows: TGTGCCAGCAGCCCGGGGGGGACCTATGGCTACACCTTC.

This chain links TRBV9 with TRBJ1-2, with D unresolved. Trimming pared 1 base from V and 5 bases from J, leaving 9 bases between. Looked up from germline, CDR1 is SGDLS and CDR2 is YYNGEE. The CDR3 sequence is 13 residues long. The CDR3 protein is CASSVTMSYGYTF. The CDR3 DNA follows: TGTGCCAGCAGCGTAACCATGTCTTATGGCTACACCTTC.

The chain employs TRBV7-2 and TRBJ2-7; D possibly corresponds to TRBD1 (5 bases). The CDR3 extends over 14 amino acids. V dropped 1 base and J dropped 3 bases, with 10 bases sitting between them. Germline V gene data show CDR1 as SGHTA and CDR2 as FQGNSA. CDR3 protein: CASSLDPDSYEQYF. The CDR3 DNA reads as TGTGCCAGCAGCTTAGACCCCGACAGCTACGAGCAGTACTTC.

The chain links TRBV3-1 (or the pseudogene TRBV3-2) to TRBJ2-1, with unresolved D. The CDR3 is made up of 12 amino acids. Trimming pared 3 bases from V and 6 bases from J, leaving 6 bases between. CDR1 is LGHDT, CDR2 YNNKEL, per germline (reference sequence). CDR3 nucleotide sequence: TGTGCCAGCAGCCACTCCCTCAATGAGCAGTTCTTC. Its translation: CASSHSLNEQFF.

The V call is TRBV7-9, the J call TRBJ1-2; 10 nucleotides match TRBD1. The CDR3 loop spans 17 amino acids. Germline loops: CDR1 SEHNR, CDR2 FQNEAQ (reference sequence). V shed 1 base and J 1 base; nucleotides not matched to a gene: 6. The CDR3 sequence is CASSLERWDRGNYGYTF. The CDR3 bases are TGTGCCAGCAGCTTAGAAAGATGGGACAGGGGTAACTATGGCTACACCTTC.

J is TRBJ2-1 and V is TRBV3-1 (or the pseudogene TRBV3-2), with 8 bases matching TRBD2. Trimming at V came to 6 bases and at J to 5 bases, leaving 3 bases not matched to a gene. Germline-derived CDR1 and CDR2 are LGHDT and YNNKEL (reference sequence). The CDR3 covers 13 residues. For the CDR3, the DNA is TGTGCCAGCAGGGGCGGGGGGAACAATGAGCAGTTCTTC. Translated: CASRGGGNNEQFF.

This chain uses TRBV18 with TRBJ1-5; a weak D match, TRBD1 (5 bases). From germline, CDR1 is KGHSH and CDR2 LQKENI. Trimming took 2 bases from V and 6 from J, leaving 5 bases between them. CDR3 length: 12 amino acids. This CDR3 is CASSPGGQPQHF. The CDR3 DNA reads as TGTGCCAGCTCACCAGGGGGTCAGCCCCAGCATTTT.